The rows below give T cell receptor beta chains drawn from one sample of a study of blood T cell repertoires in COVID-19. Libraries were prepared by immunoSEQ multiplex PCR; TCRdb keeps only in-frame clonotypes and omits some of them. The sample lists around 33,000 clones, roughly four fifths occurring once. The sequenced sample was peripheral blood. The receptors derive from a human donor in a cohort sampled during active COVID-19. The CDR3 runs from the conserved cysteine through the conserved F or W. The D gene is left open where the match is weak. Clone size is stated in some rows and not others, as once, few, many or a class when expanded.

d_gene: NA; j_gene: TRBJ2-5; abundance: NA; v_gene: TRBV28; CDR3aa: CASSLSQGSRTQYF; CDR3nt: TGTGCCAGCAGTTTAAGTCAGGGGAGTCGGACCCAGTACTTC
d_gene: TRBD1; j_gene: TRBJ2-3; abundance: NA; v_gene: TRBV6-5; CDR3aa: CASRTGVDTQYF; CDR3nt: TGTGCCAGCAGGACAGGGGTGGATACGCAGTATTTT
d_gene: NA; j_gene: TRBJ1-6; abundance: NA; v_gene: TRBV9; CDR3aa: CASSVELFNSPLHF; CDR3nt: TGTGCCAGCAGCGTAGAACTGTTTAATTCACCCCTCCACTTT
d_gene: NA; j_gene: TRBJ2-3; abundance: NA; v_gene: TRBV14; CDR3aa: CASSQAQGNRDTQYF; CDR3nt: TGTGCCAGCAGCCAAGCCCAGGGGAACCGGGATACGCAGTATTTT
d_gene: TRBD1; j_gene: TRBJ1-1; abundance: once; v_gene: TRBV7-9; CDR3aa: CASSSDEFYRGLNTEAFF; CDR3nt: TGTGCCAGCAGCTCCGACGAATTCTACAGGGGGTTGAACACTGAAGCTTTCTTT
d_gene: TRBD1; j_gene: TRBJ2-5; abundance: NA; v_gene: TRBV7-9; CDR3aa: CASARGGGETQYF; CDR3nt: TGTGCCAGCGCGCGAGGGGGCGGAGAGACCCAGTACTTC
d_gene: TRBD1; j_gene: TRBJ1-3; abundance: NA; v_gene: TRBV2; CDR3aa: CASSARTGSGNTIYF; CDR3nt: TGTGCCAGCAGTGCCAGGACAGGCTCTGGAAACACCATATATTTT
d_gene: NA; j_gene: TRBJ2-2; abundance: once; v_gene: TRBV19; CDR3aa: CASSIVTGVSTGELFF; CDR3nt: TGTGCCAGTAGTATAGTAACGGGGGTCAGCACCGGGGAGCTGTTTTTT
d_gene: NA; j_gene: TRBJ2-7; abundance: NA; v_gene: TRBV5-6; CDR3aa: CASSLQIWGLRYEQYF; CDR3nt: TGTGCCAGCAGCTTGCAGATTTGGGGGCTTCGCTACGAGCAGTACTTC
d_gene: NA; j_gene: TRBJ2-1; abundance: NA; v_gene: TRBV20-1; CDR3aa: CSARDRGSQFF; CDR3nt: TGCAGTGCTAGAGATCGTGGGAGTCAGTTCTTC
d_gene: TRBD1; j_gene: TRBJ1-5; abundance: NA; v_gene: TRBV5-1; CDR3aa: CASSLTGAGQPQHF; CDR3nt: TGCGCCAGCAGCTTGACAGGGGCTGGTCAGCCCCAGCATTTT
d_gene: NA; j_gene: TRBJ1-1; abundance: NA; v_gene: TRBV5-1; CDR3aa: CASTLGQNTEAFF; CDR3nt: TGCGCCAGCACCCTCGGACAGAACACTGAAGCTTTCTTT
d_gene: TRBD1; j_gene: TRBJ1-2; abundance: NA; v_gene: TRBV5-6; CDR3aa: CASSLGGGQGIGYTF; CDR3nt: TGTGCCAGCAGCTTGGGCGGGGGACAGGGCATAGGCTACACCTTC
d_gene: NA; j_gene: TRBJ2-7; abundance: NA; v_gene: TRBV20-1; CDR3aa: CSATDRYLHEQYF; CDR3nt: TGCAGTGCTACTGACAGGTATTTGCACGAGCAGTACTTC
d_gene: NA; j_gene: TRBJ1-4; abundance: NA; v_gene: TRBV12-3/TRBV12-4; CDR3aa: CASSQGSAKKLFF; CDR3nt: TGTGCCAGCAGTCAGGGATCGGCAAAAAAACTGTTTTTT